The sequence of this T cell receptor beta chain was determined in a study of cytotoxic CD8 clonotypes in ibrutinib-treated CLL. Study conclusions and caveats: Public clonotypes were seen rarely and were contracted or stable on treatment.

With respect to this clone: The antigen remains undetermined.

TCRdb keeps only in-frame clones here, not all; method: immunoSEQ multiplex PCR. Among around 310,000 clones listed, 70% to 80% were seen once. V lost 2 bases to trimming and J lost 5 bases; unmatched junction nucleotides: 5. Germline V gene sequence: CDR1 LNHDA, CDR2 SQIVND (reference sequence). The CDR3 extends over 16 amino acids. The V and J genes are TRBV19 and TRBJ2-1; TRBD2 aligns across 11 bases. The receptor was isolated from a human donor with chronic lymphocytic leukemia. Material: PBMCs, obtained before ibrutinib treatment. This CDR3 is CASSILAGGDDNEQFF. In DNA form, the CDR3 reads TGTGCCAGTAGTATACTAGCGGGAGGTGACGACAATGAGCAGTTCTTC.